These 20 T cell receptor beta chains were all obtained from the same sample, sequenced in a study of shared clonotypes between healthy human individuals. Profiling relied on immunoSEQ multiplex PCR, and the TCRdb table lists in-frame clones only, not all of them. The data contain about 470,000 clones, 70% to 80% of them singletons. Sequencing was performed on PBMCs. The receptors stem from a woman in her thirties or forties in good health. Some clones in this sample may be carry-over from other donors' samples.

The rearrangement links TRBV4-2 to TRBJ2-7; TRBD2 matches 8 bases. The CDR3 totals 17 residues. CDR1 and CDR2 (germline): LGHNA, YNFKEQ. The J segment lost 0 bases and the V segment lost 7 bases, leaving 14 bases of the junction unmatched. The CDR3 bases are TGTGCCAGCAAAAAAGCCAGCGGGAGTGATACCTCCTACGAGCAGTACTTC. Translation: CASKKASGSDTSYEQYF.

The rearrangement uses TRBV30 and TRBJ2-5; tentatively, D is TRBD1 (5 bases). Germline-derived CDR1 and CDR2 are GTSNPN and SVGIG (reference sequence). The length of the CDR3 is 13 residues. V was cut by 4 bases and J by 5 bases, with 14 bases left in between. The CDR3 loop reads CAWNPGLMETQYF. The CDR3 DNA reads TGTGCCTGGAACCCAGGGCTTATGGAGACCCAGTACTTC.

The V and J genes are TRBV21-1 and TRBJ1-5; TRBD1 is taken as the D call from the table, unchecked against the DNA. TRBV21-1 is assigned pseudogene status. The CDR3 spans 17 residues. CDR3 in amino acids: CASSKALCRGPNQPQHF. The CDR3 DNA sequence: TGTGCCAGCAGCAAAGCGCTTTGCAGGGGGCCGAATCAGCCCCAGCATTTT.

Comment on this clone: One end of the junction fails to match germline, which may point to a read error. This CDR3 reads CASTLGRGGETQYF. CDR3 in DNA: TGTGCCAGCACCTTGGGCAGGGGCGGAGAGACCCAGTACTTC. The chain combines TRBV5-4 with TRBJ2-5; a weak D match, TRBD1 (6 bases). CDR3 length: 14 amino acids. Germline V gene data show CDR1 as SGHNT and CDR2 as YYREEE (reference sequence).

The chain uses TRBV11-2 and TRBJ2-7; weak D call: TRBD2 (6 bases). V was pared by 5 bases and J by 2 bases, with 10 bases between. CDR1 and CDR2 from the germline V gene are SGHAT and FQNNGV. CDR3 size: 13 residues. The CDR3 nucleotides read TGTGCCAGCAGCCCCGGGGGACCCTACGAGCAGTACTTC. It encodes CASSPGGPYEQYF.

The chain uses TRBV28 and TRBJ1-2; TRBD1 might be the D (5 bases). The CDR3 covers 13 residues. V dropped 7 bases and J dropped 2 bases, with 11 bases sitting between them. In germline, CDR1 is MDHEN, CDR2 SYDVKM. DNA of the CDR3: TGTGCCAGCATTCCACAGGCGAACTATGGCTACACCTTC. It specifies CASIPQANYGYTF.

This chain links TRBV29-1 with TRBJ1-1, with D perhaps TRBD1 (5 bases). Germline V gives CDR1 SQVTM, CDR2 ANQGSEA. V was pared by 3 bases and J by 5 bases, with 10 bases between. The CDR3 consists of 12 residues. CDR3 protein: CSVDGQGTEAFF. The CDR3 nucleotides read TGCAGCGTTGATGGGCAGGGAACTGAAGCTTTCTTT.

The gene calls are TRBV6-4 and TRBJ1-1, with TRBD1 identical over 10 bases. The CDR3 covers 15 residues. Per the germline V gene, CDR1 is MRHNA and CDR2 is SNTAGT. J was trimmed by 4 bases and V by 4 bases; bases with no gene match: 6. CDR3 in DNA: TGTGCCAGCAGTGTCCAGACAGGGGGCATCACTGAAGCTTTCTTT. This codes for CASSVQTGGITEAFF.

The chain has TRBV6-5 and TRBJ2-7; TRBD1 might be the D (6 bases). The V and J ends lost 5 bases and 3 bases respectively, with 17 bases between them. From germline, CDR1 is MNHEY and CDR2 SVGAGI. The CDR3 is 15 amino acids. The CDR3 DNA reads as TGTGCCAGCAGTCGGGACACCCAGCGCATCTACGAGCAGTACTTC. It encodes CASSRDTQRIYEQYF.

The chain carries TRBV7-9 and TRBJ2-7; TRBD1 matches at 8 bases. With V trimmed by 5 bases and J by 1 base, 4 bases remained unmatched. Germline V lookup: CDR1 SEHNR, CDR2 FQNEAQ (reference sequence). The CDR3 sequence is 14 residues long. The CDR3, as DNA: TGTGCCAGCAGCCCCGGGACAGGTTCCTACGAGCAGTACTTC. It is translated as CASSPGTGSYEQYF.

The chain recombines TRBV6-1 with TRBJ2-1; tentative D call: TRBD1 (6 bases). The V and J ends lost 5 bases and 7 bases respectively, with 15 bases between them. The CDR3 sequence is 14 residues long. CDR1 is MNHNS, CDR2 SASEGT, per germline. CDR3 bases: TGTGCCAGCAGTCCGAAGGGGGATGTAAATGAGCAGTTCTTC. Its translation: CASSPKGDVNEQFF.

The chain carries TRBV6-6 and TRBJ1-6, with 10 bases that match TRBD1. The J segment lost 8 bases and the V segment lost 3 bases, leaving 7 bases of the junction unmatched. The germline V gene encodes CDR1 MNHNY and CDR2 SVGAGI (reference sequence). This CDR3 comprises 16 residues. CDR3: CASSYSGQGEYSPLHF. The DNA of the CDR3 is TGTGCCAGCAGTTATTCTGGACAGGGGGAGTATTCACCCCTCCACTTT.

This chain connects TRBV7-9 to TRBJ1-5, with 7 bases fitting TRBD1. There are 14 residues in the CDR3. Germline CDR1 SEHNR, CDR2 FQNEAQ (reference sequence). With 5 bases clipped from V and 3 bases from J, the junction kept 4 bases outside the gene matches. In DNA, the CDR3 is TGTGCCAGCAGCGCACAGGGGACCAATCAGCCCCAGCATTTT. This sequence encodes CASSAQGTNQPQHF.

This rearrangement joins TRBV5-6 to TRBJ1-4; 8 bases fit TRBD1. J gave up 8 bases and V 4 bases, and 10 bases lay outside the gene matches. This CDR3 is 15 amino acids long. From germline, CDR1 is SGHDT and CDR2 YYEEEE. DNA of the CDR3: TGTGCCAGCAGCAACACAGGGGGTGACCGGGAAAAACTGTTTTTT. It is translated as CASSNTGGDREKLFF.

The V gene is TRBV2, the J gene TRBJ2-1, with TRBD2 identical over 8 bases. CDR3 length: 17 amino acids. After removal of 3 bases from V and 0 bases from J, the junction contained 7 bases not matched to a gene. Looked up from germline, CDR1 is SNHLY and CDR2 is FYNNEI. The CDR3, as DNA: TGTGCCAGCAGTGAGCGGACTAGCCTACGCTCCTACAATGAGCAGTTCTTC. As protein: CASSERTSLRSYNEQFF.

The chain employs TRBV19 and TRBJ2-2; tentatively, D is TRBD1 (6 bases). CDR1 and CDR2 from the germline V gene are LNHDA and SQIVND (reference sequence). V was pared by 6 bases and J by 1 base, with 12 bases between. The CDR3 is made up of 15 amino acids. The CDR3 sequence is CASRRWGQNTGELFF. The CDR3 bases are TGTGCCAGTAGGCGCTGGGGACAGAACACCGGGGAGCTGTTTTTT.

This clone was counted once. The chain recombines TRBV7-2 with TRBJ1-1; D might be TRBD1 (5 bases). Trimming stripped 5 bases from V and 6 bases from J, with 16 bases between. The length of the CDR3 is 14 residues. Germline V gene sequence: CDR1 SGHTA, CDR2 FQGNSA. CDR3 DNA: TGTGCCAGCAGCCGGGGACGTGCGGCCGCTGAAGCTTTCTTT. Protein sequence: CASSRGRAAAEAFF.

This sequence joins TRBV7-2 and TRBJ2-7; 9 positions agree with TRBD2. CDR3 length equals 15 residues. CDR1 is SGHTA and CDR2 is FQGNSA in the germline V gene. Losses at the gene ends were 0 bases for V and 2 bases for J; bases not matched to a gene: 2. CDR3 loop: CASSLAIAGAYEQYF. The CDR3 coding sequence is TGTGCCAGCAGCTTAGCGATAGCGGGGGCCTACGAGCAGTACTTC.

The rearrangement uses TRBV5-6 and TRBJ2-1; 8 bases align to TRBD2. Germline trimming cut 0 bases from V and 8 bases from J; bases unmatched to any gene: 7. The CDR3 sequence is 15 residues long. Germline V gives CDR1 SGHDT, CDR2 YYEEEE. In nucleotides, the CDR3 is TGTGCCAGCAGCTTGGCAGGGGCGGGAGGTTATGAGCAGTTCTTC. Translated, it gives CASSLAGAGGYEQFF.

V gene TRBV7-2 combines with J gene TRBJ1-1; no clear D. The CDR3 is 14 amino acids. The germline V and J ends were trimmed by 3 bases and 1 base, with 9 bases remaining between them. Germline V gene data show CDR1 as SGHTA and CDR2 as FQGNSA. The CDR3 bases are TGTGCCAGCAGCTTGGTGTCTTGGAACACTGAAGCTTTCTTT. Its translation is CASSLVSWNTEAFF.